This TCR beta chain was identified in a study of T-cell reconstitution after alpha-beta-depleted transplantation in children. Findings and limits, study-wide: Most T-cell counts and diversity one year after the transplant came from T cells that were newly produced. Surviving recipient T cells and thymic progenitors accounted for the high day-60 TCRbeta diversity observed in some patients. Roughly two months post-transplant, alpha-beta T cells reportedly originated from several hundred graft clones that had expanded.

Preparation of the TCRbeta library was carried out with unique molecular identifiers. MiXCR, run by TCRdb on the PCR reads, gives a single entry per CDR3 protein. The table records hundreds of thousands of distinct CDR3 sequences, less than 15% of them present only once. V lost 0 bases and J 5 bases, leaving 12 bases between the germline ends. This CDR3 is built from 14 residues. Germline-derived CDR1 and CDR2 are SGHDT and YYEEEE. This clonotype has only a few counts. What it binds is unknown. The chain employs TRBV5-6 and TRBJ2-7; D ambiguous. The sample in question was PBMCs, obtained before TCRalphabeta/CD19-depleted stem cell transplant. The origin of this receptor is a girl aged 2-10 years with congenital amegakaryocytic thrombocytopenia, due to receive a stem cell transplant. CDR3 in amino acids: CASSLGTFDHEQYF. The CDR3 region has the DNA TGTGCCAGCAGCTTGGGCACATTCGACCACGAGCAGTACTTC.